This T cell receptor (beta chain) originates from a study of PD-L1 blockade in urothelial cancer. Study overall: Patients began atezolizumab, 1,200 mg intravenously every 3 weeks, at some point between 2012 and 2014. Blood was subjected to analysis at 3 weeks (second dose) and 6 weeks following treatment start. Median blood clonality was approximately 0.08, with under 100,000 unique TCRs.

CDR1 is SNHLY, CDR2 FYNNEI, per germline. The CDR3 is made up of 15 amino acids. The V and J ends lost 6 bases and 1 base, in that order; junction bases with no gene match: 5. Described time point: pretreatment peripheral blood. Each patient presented with locally advanced or metastatic urothelial carcinoma. Assay: immunoSEQ multiplex PCR; the TCRdb copy retains only in-frame clones and omits some. Among roughly 47,000 clones, 60% to 85% were seen once, and the ten largest hold 8.5% to 12%. The starting material was PBMCs, obtained around atezolizumab (anti-PD-L1) treatment. This sequence was found in a man between 65 and 85 years old with urothelial cancer. The chain uses TRBV2 and TRBJ1-3; TRBD1 aligns across 8 bases. CDR3 DNA: TGTGCCAGCAGCCCCAGGACAGGGTCTGGAAACACCATATATTTT. Its translation is CASSPRTGSGNTIYF.